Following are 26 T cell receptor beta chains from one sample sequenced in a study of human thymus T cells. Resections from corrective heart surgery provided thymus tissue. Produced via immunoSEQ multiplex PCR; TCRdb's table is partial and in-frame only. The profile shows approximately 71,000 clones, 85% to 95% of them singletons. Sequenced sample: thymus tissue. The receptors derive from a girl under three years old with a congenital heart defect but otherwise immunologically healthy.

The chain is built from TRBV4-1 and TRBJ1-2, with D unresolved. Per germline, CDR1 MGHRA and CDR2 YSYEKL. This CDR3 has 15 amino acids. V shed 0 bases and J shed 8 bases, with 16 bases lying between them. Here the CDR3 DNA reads TGCGCCAGCAGCCAAGAGGGCGCAGGACCCTACGGCTACACCTTC. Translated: CASSQEGAGPYGYTF.

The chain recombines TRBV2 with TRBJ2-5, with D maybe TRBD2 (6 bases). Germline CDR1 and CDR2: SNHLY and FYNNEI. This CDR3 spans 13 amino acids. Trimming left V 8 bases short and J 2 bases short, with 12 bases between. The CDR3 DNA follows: TGTGCCAGCTGGGGACTTGAACAAGAGACCCAGTACTTC. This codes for CASWGLEQETQYF. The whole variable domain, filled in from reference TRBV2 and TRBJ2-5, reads EPEVTQTPSHQVTQMGQEVILRCVPISNHLYFYWYRQILGQKVEFLVSFYNNEISEKSEIFDDQFSVERPDGSNFTLKIRSTKLEDSAMYFCASWGLEQETQYFGPGTRLLVL.

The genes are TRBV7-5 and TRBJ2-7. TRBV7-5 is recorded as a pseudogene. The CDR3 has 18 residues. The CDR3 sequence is CARRLRDGLFAPNYEQYF. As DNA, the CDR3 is TGTGCCAGAAGACTCCGGGACGGCCTGTTTGCCCCCAATTACGAGCAGTACTTC.

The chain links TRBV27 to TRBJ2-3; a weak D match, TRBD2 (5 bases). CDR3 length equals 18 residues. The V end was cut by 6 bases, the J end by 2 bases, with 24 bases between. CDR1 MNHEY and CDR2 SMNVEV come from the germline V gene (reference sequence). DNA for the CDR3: TGTGCCAGCAGACCCCGGGGTAGCCCCGACGGAAACACAGATACGCAGTATTTT. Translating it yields CASRPRGSPDGNTDTQYF.

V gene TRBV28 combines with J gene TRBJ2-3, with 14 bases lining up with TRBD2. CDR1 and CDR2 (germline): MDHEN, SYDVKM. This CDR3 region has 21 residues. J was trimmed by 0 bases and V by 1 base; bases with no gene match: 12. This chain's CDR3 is CASSLSRGLAGGETSTDTQYF. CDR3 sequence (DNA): TGTGCCAGCAGTTTATCCCGAGGACTAGCGGGAGGAGAAACTAGCACAGATACGCAGTATTTT.

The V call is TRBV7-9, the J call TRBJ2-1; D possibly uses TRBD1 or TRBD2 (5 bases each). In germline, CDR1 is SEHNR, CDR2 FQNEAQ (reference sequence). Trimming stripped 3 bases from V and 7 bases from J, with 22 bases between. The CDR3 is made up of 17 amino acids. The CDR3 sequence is CASSFGIETGPKNEQFF. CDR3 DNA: TGTGCCAGCAGCTTCGGGATCGAAACGGGACCCAAAAATGAGCAGTTCTTC.

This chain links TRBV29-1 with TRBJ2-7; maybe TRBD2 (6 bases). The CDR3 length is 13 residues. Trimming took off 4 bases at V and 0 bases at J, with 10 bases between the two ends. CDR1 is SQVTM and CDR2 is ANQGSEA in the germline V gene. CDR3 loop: CSVVRESSYEQYF. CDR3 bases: TGCAGCGTTGTACGGGAGAGCTCCTACGAGCAGTACTTC.

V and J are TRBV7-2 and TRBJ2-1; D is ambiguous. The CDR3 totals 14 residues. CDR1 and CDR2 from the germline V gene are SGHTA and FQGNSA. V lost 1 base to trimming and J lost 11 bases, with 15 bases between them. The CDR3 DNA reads TGTGCCAGCAGCTTAGGGGATGAAAACACCAAGCAGTTCTTC. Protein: CASSLGDENTKQFF. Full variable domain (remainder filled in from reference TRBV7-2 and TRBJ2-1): GAGVSQSPSNKVTEKGKDVELRCDPISGHTALYWYRQSLGQGLEFLIYFQGNSAPDKSGLPSDRFSAERTGGSVSTLTIQRTQQEDSAVYLCASSLGDENTKQFFGPGTRLTVL.

This chain's CDR3 is CASSYGGGLTYEQYF. CDR3 nucleotide sequence: TGTGCCAGCAGTTACGGAGGCGGCCTCACCTACGAGCAGTACTTC. This chain uses TRBV6-6 with TRBJ2-7; TRBD2 is a possible D gene (5 bases). Germline-derived CDR1 and CDR2 are MNHNY and SVGAGI (reference sequence). Trimming removed 2 bases from V and 2 bases from J, with 13 bases in between. This CDR3 is 15 amino acids long.

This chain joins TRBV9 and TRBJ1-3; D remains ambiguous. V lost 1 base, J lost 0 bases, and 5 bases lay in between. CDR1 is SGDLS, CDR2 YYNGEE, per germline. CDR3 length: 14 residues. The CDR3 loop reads CASSVRSSGNTIYF. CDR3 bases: TGTGCCAGCAGCGTAAGAAGCTCTGGAAACACCATATATTTT.

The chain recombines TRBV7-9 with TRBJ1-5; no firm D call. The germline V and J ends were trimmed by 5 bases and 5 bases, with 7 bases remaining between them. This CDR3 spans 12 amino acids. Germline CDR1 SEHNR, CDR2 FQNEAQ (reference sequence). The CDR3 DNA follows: TGTGCCAGCAGCCAAGAAGATCAGCCCCAGCATTTT. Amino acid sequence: CASSQEDQPQHF.

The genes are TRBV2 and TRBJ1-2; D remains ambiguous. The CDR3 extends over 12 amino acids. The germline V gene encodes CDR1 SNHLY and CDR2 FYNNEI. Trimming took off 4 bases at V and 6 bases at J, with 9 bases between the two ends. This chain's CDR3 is CASSGHFDGYTF. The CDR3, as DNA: TGTGCCAGCAGTGGACATTTCGATGGCTACACCTTC. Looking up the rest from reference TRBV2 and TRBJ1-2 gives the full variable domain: EPEVTQTPSHQVTQMGQEVILRCVPISNHLYFYWYRQILGQKVEFLVSFYNNEISEKSEIFDDQFSVERPDGSNFTLKIRSTKLEDSAMYFCASSGHFDGYTFGSGTRLTVV.

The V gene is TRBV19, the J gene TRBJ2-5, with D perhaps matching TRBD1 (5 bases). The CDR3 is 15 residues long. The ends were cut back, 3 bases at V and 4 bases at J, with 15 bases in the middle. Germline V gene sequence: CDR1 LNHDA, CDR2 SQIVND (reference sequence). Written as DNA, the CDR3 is TGTGCCAGTAGTATTAGGGGCATGGATGGAGAGACCCAGTACTTC. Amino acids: CASSIRGMDGETQYF.

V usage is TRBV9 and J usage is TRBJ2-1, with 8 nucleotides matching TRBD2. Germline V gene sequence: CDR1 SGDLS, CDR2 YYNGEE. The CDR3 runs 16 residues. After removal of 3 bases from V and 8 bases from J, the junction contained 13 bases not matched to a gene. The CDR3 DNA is TGTGCCAGCAGCGGCTCTAGTGGGACTAGGAGGGATGAGCAGTTCTTC. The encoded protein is CASSGSSGTRRDEQFF.

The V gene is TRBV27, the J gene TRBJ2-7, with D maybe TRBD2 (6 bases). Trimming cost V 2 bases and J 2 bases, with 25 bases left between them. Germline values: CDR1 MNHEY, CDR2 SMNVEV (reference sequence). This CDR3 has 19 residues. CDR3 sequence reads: CASSLKRVGRELGTYEQYF. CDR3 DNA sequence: TGTGCCAGCAGTTTAAAACGGGTAGGACGGGAGCTTGGTACCTACGAGCAGTACTTC.

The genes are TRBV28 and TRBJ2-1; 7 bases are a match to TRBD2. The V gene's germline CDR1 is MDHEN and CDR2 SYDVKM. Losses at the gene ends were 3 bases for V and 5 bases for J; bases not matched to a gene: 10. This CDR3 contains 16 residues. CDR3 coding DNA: TGTGCCAGCAGTTTCCCCCTCCTAGCGGCCCACAATGAGCAGTTCTTC. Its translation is CASSFPLLAAHNEQFF. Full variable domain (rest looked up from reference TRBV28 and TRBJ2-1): DVKVTQSSRYLVKRTGEKVFLECVQDMDHENMFWYRQDPGLGLRLIYFSYDVKMKEKGDIPEGYSVSREKKERFSLILESASTNQTSMYLCASSFPLLAAHNEQFFGPGTRLTVL.

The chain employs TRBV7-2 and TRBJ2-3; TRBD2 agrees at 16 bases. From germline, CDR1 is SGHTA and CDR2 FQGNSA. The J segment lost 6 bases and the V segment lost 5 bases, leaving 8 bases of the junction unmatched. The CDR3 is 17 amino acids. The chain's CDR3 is CASSTPGLAGGGDTQYF. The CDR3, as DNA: TGTGCCAGCAGCACCCCGGGACTAGCGGGAGGGGGGGATACGCAGTATTTT.

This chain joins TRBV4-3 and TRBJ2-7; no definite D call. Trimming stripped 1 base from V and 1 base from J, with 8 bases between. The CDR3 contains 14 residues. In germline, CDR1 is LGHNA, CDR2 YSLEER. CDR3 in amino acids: CASSQAPTSYEQYF. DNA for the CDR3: TGCGCCAGCAGCCAAGCTCCCACTTCCTACGAGCAGTACTTC.

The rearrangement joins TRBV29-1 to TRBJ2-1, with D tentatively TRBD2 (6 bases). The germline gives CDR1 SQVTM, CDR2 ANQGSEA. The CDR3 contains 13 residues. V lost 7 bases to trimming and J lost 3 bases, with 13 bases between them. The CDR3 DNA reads TGCAGCGCGGGGGTTTGTTGCTACAATGAGCAGTTCTTC. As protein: CSAGVCCYNEQFF.

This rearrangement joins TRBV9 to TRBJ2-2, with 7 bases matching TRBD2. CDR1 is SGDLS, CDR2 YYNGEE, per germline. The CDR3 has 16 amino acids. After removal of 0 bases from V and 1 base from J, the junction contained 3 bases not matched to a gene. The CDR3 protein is CASSVESGMNTGELFF. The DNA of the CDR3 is TGTGCCAGCAGCGTAGAAAGCGGGATGAACACCGGGGAGCTGTTTTTT.

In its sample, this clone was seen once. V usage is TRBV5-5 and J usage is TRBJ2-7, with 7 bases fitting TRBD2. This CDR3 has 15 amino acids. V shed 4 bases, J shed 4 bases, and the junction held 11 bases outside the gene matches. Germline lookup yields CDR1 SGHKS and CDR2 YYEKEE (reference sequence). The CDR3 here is CASSLLVWEGYEQYF. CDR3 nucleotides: TGTGCCAGCAGCCTCCTTGTTTGGGAGGGGTACGAGCAGTACTTC.

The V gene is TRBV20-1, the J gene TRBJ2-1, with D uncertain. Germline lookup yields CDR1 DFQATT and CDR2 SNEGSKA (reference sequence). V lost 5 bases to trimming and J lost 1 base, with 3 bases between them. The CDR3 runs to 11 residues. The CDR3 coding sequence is TGCAGTGCTCCTTCCTACAATGAGCAGTTCTTC. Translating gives CSAPSYNEQFF.

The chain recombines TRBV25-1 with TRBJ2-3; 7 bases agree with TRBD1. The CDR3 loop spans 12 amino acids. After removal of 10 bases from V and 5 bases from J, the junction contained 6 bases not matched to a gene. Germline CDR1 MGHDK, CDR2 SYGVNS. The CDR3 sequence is CATRTGIDTQYF. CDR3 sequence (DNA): TGTGCCACCAGGACAGGAATAGATACGCAGTATTTT.

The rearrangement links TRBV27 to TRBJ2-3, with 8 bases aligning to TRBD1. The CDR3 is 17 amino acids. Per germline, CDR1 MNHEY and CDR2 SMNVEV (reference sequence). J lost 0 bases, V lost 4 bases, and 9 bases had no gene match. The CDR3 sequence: CASSSSGTGGSTDTQYF. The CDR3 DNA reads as TGTGCCAGCAGTTCCTCTGGGACAGGAGGCAGCACAGATACGCAGTATTTT.

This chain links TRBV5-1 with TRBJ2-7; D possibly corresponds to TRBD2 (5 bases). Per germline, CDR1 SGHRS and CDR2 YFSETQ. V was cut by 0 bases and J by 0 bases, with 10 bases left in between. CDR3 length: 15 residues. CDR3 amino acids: CASSLVLADSYEQYF. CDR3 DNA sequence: TGCGCCAGCAGCTTGGTTCTAGCAGACTCCTACGAGCAGTACTTC.

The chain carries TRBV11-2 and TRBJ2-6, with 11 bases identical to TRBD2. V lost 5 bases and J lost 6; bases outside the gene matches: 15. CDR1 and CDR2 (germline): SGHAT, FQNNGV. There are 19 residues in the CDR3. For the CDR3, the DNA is TGTGCCAGCAGCCCACCAACCGGGACTAGCGGTGCAACGGCCAACGTCCTGACTTTC. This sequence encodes CASSPPTGTSGATANVLTF.